These T cell receptor beta chains were read from a single sample in a study of T cells after yellow fever vaccination. Via MiXCR, TCRdb re-called the 5' RACE reads, giving one row per CDR3 protein. The sample records about 63,000 distinct CDR3 sequences, roughly 7.3% being singletons. Specimen: CD8+ T cells sorted from PBMCs, collected 15 days after the yellow fever booster vaccination. These receptors were taken from a young man who received the YFV17D yellow fever vaccine. Both conserved end residues are trimmed from each CDR3.

j_call | v_call | cdr3_aa
TRBJ2-3 | TRBV4-1 | ASSGYTSGTDTQY
TRBJ2-2 | TRBV19 | ASSIRGGIGELF
TRBJ2-2 | TRBV2 | ASSGTSGRYTGELF
TRBJ2-3 | TRBV6-6 | ASRWRSTDTQY
TRBJ1-5 | TRBV27 | ASSWELNQPQH
TRBJ2-2 | TRBV12-3/TRBV12-4 | ASSVGTGELF
TRBJ2-7 | TRBV19 | ASSPGQGEAYEQY
TRBJ2-7 | TRBV25-1 | ASSDVYAYEQY
TRBJ2-1 | TRBV5-6 | ASSPFRWGNLNNEQF
TRBJ2-2 | TRBV19 | ASIGSRGELF
TRBJ2-1 | TRBV10-3 | ATLEGSGNEQF
TRBJ2-5 | TRBV4-3 | ASSQGPSYQETQY
TRBJ2-2 | TRBV7-8 | ASSGLAPGELF
TRBJ2-7 | TRBV6-2/TRBV6-3 | ASSSVTYEQY
TRBJ2-1 | TRBV29-1 | SVPGLALGNEQF
TRBJ2-7 | TRBV20-1 | SARDLRGGGNYEQY
TRBJ2-1 | TRBV5-1 | ASASPGGVEQF
TRBJ2-3 | TRBV11-2 | ASSLEWGLMADTQY
TRBJ2-7 | TRBV6-5 | ASSFELPPYEQY
TRBJ2-7 | TRBV6-5 | ASSRTVGEEY
TRBJ2-7 | TRBV15 | ATSQTPGQGYEQY
TRBJ2-1 | TRBV11-2 | ASSLPGVGNEQF
TRBJ1-5 | TRBV27 | ASREPGQPQH
TRBJ1-5 | TRBV20-1 | SSTPQGASGQPQH
TRBJ1-2 | TRBV29-1 | SATVNYGYT
TRBJ2-5 | TRBV7-2 | ASSSLAGGQETQY
TRBJ2-3 | TRBV6-1 | ASSDLAWTDTDTQY
TRBJ2-5 | TRBV21-1 | ASSRGSEKQETQY
TRBJ2-5 | TRBV6-2/TRBV6-3 | ASSYSRAQETQY
TRBJ2-3 | TRBV25-1 | ASSPSEETDTQY
TRBJ2-2 | TRBV29-1 | SGKGSGELF
TRBJ1-5 | TRBV6-5 | ASSSGTASNQPQH
TRBJ2-1 | TRBV3-1 | ASSHTTSSYNEQF
TRBJ2-7 | TRBV5-6 | ASSFGQGALGYEQY
TRBJ2-7 | TRBV7-3 | ASSLGGAGDVYEQY
TRBJ2-1 | TRBV12-5 | ASSGGLDEQF
TRBJ2-2 | TRBV30 | AWNSGRWDAGELF
TRBJ1-5 | TRBV27 | ASSFSSRQASNQPQH
TRBJ2-7 | TRBV28 | ASSLPGQGAREQY
TRBJ1-2 | TRBV27 | ASTGQGVYGYT
TRBJ2-1 | TRBV27 | ASSPNRGEQF
TRBJ1-1 | TRBV27 | ASSFVGGFGTEAF
TRBJ2-1 | TRBV2 | ASSALAGASYNEQF
TRBJ2-3 | TRBV7-6 | ASSLGLAGASSTDTQY
TRBJ2-1 | TRBV7-9 | ASIPRGQGHNEQF
TRBJ2-5 | TRBV6-2/TRBV6-3 | ASSGREGGSFWETQY
TRBJ1-1 | TRBV6-6 | ASRDRADTEAF
TRBJ2-4 | TRBV4-3 | ASSQVGQGVRFQY
TRBJ2-1 | TRBV7-3 | ASSISPFSYNEQF
TRBJ2-1 | TRBV6-4 | ASSDSTTPGNEQF
TRBJ2-2 | TRBV9 | ASSVGPLTGELF
TRBJ2-5 | TRBV7-9 | ASSLVVNQETQY
TRBJ2-3 | TRBV20-1 | SAWDGTDTQY
TRBJ2-1 | TRBV7-9 | ASSSPFGQF
TRBJ2-7 | TRBV29-1 | SVESESLTETNSYEQY